This T cell receptor (beta chain) was sequenced in a study of T cell changes during pregnancy in multiple sclerosis. V shed 5 bases and J 5 bases; nucleotides not matched to a gene: 12. The CDR3 has 16 residues. Germline CDR1 and CDR2: SEHNR and FQNEAQ (reference sequence). Assay: immunoSEQ multiplex PCR; the TCRdb copy retains only in-frame clones and omits some. The table includes roughly 53,000 clones, about 88% detected once. The gene calls are TRBV7-9 and TRBJ2-5, with 9 bases matching TRBD2. This receptor was taken from a female donor with multiple sclerosis, enrolled in a pregnancy study. Here the sequenced sample was CD8+ T cells from peripheral blood mononuclear cells, taken before pregnancy. The CDR3 sequence is CASSHGSGGSEETQYF. CDR3 DNA: TGTGCCAGCAGCCACGGCAGCGGGGGGTCCGAGGAGACCCAGTACTTC.